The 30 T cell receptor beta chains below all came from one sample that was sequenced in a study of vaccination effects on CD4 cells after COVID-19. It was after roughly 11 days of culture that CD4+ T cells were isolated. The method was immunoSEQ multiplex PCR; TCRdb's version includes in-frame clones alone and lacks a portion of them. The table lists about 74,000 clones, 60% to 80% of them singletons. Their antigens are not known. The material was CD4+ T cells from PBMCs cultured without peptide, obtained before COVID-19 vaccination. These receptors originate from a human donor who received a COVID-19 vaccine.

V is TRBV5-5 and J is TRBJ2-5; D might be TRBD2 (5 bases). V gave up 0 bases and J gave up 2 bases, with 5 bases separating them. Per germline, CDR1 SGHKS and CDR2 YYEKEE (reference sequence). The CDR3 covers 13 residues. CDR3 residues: CASSLGLQETQYF. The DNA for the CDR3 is TGTGCCAGCAGCTTGGGACTACAAGAGACCCAGTACTTC.

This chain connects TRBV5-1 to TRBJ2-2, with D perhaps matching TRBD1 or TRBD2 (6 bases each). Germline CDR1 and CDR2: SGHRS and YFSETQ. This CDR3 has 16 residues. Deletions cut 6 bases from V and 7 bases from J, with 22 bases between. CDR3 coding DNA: TGCGCCAGCACCAAGGGGGTCCAGGGTAGCGGCGGGGAGCTGTTTTTT. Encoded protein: CASTKGVQGSGGELFF.

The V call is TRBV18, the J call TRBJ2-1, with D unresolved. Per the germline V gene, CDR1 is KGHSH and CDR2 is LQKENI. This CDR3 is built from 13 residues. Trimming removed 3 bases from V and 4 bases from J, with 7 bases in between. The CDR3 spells CASSPVGYNEQFF. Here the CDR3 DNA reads TGTGCCAGCTCACCCGTAGGGTACAATGAGCAGTTCTTC.

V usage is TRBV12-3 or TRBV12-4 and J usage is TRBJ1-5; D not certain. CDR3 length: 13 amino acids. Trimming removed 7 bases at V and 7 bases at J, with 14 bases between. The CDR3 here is CASKPRLGQPQHF. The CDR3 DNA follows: TGTGCCAGCAAACCTCGTTTGGGGCAGCCCCAGCATTTT.

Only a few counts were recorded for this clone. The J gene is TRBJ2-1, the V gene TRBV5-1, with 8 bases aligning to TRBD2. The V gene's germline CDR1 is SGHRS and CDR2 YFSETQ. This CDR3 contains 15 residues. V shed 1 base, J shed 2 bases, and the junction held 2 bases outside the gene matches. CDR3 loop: CASSLKRGTYNEQFF. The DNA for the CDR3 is TGCGCCAGCAGCTTGAAGCGGGGGACCTACAATGAGCAGTTCTTC.

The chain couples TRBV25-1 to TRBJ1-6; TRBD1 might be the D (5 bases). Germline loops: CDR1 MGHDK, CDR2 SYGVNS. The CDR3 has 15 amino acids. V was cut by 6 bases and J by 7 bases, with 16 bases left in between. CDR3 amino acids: CASRGVEGSNSPLHF. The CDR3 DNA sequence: TGTGCCAGCAGGGGGGTAGAGGGCTCAAATTCACCCCTCCACTTT.

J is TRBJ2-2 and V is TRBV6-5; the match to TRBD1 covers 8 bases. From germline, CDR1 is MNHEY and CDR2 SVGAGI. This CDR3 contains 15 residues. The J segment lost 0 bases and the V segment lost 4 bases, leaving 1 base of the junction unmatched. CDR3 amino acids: CASSSRGPNTGELFF. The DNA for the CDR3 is TGTGCCAGCAGTTCCAGGGGGCCGAACACCGGGGAGCTGTTTTTT.

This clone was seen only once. As DNA, the CDR3 is TGTGCCAGCACTGAGAATGGGGATGGCTACACCTTC. Its translation: CASTENGDGYTF. This rearrangement joins TRBV12-3 or TRBV12-4 to TRBJ1-2; no clear D gene. The length of the CDR3 is 12 residues. The V and J ends lost 7 bases and 6 bases respectively, with 12 bases between them.

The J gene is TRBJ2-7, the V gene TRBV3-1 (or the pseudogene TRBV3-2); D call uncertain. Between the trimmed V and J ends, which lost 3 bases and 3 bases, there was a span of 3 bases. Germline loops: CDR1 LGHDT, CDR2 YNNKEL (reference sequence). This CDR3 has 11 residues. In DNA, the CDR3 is TGTGCCAGCAGCCAGGGCTACGAGCAGTACGTC. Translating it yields CASSQGYEQYV.

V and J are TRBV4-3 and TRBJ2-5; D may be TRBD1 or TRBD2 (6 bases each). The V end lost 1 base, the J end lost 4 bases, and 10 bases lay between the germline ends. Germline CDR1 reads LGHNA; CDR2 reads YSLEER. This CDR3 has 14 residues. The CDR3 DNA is TGCGCCAGCAGCCAAGTCGAGGGGGGAGAGACCCAGTACTTC. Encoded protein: CASSQVEGGETQYF.

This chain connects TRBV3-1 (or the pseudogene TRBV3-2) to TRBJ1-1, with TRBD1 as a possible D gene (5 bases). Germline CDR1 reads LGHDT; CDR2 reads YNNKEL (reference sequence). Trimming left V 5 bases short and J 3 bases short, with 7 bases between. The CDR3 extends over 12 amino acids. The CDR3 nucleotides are TGTGCCAGCAGCTCGGGGGACACTGAAGCTTTCTTT. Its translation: CASSSGDTEAFF.

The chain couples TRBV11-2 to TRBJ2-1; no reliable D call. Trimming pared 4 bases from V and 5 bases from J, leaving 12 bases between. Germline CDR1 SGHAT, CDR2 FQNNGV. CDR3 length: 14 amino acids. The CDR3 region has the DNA TGTGCCAGCAGCTACGACTCCCCTAACAATGAGCAGTTCTTC. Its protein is CASSYDSPNNEQFF.

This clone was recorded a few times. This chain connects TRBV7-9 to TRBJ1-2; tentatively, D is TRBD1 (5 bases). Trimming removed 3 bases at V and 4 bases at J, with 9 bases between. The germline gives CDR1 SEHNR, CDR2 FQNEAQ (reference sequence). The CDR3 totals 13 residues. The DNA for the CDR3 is TGTGCCAGCAGCTTCGGGGGAGCCTATGGCTACACCTTC. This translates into CASSFGGAYGYTF.

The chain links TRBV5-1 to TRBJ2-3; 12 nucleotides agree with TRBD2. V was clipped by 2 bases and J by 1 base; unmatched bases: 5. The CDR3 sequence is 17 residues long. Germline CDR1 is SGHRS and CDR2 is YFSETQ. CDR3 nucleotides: TGCGCCAGCAGCTTATCACTAGCGGGGGGTCGCACAGATACGCAGTATTTT. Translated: CASSLSLAGGRTDTQYF.

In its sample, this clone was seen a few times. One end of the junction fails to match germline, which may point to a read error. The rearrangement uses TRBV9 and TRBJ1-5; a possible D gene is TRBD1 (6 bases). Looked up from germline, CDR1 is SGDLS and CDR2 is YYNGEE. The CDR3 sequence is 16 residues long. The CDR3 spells CASSGKGQGKFGQHAF. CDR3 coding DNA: TGTGCCAGCAGCGGAAAGGGGCAGGGGAAGTTCGGACAGCATGCTTTT. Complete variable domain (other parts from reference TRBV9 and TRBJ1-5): DSGVTQTPKHLITATGQRVTLRCSPRSGDLSVYWYQQSLDQGLQFLIQYYNGEERAKGNILERFSAQQFPDLHSELNLSSLELGDSALYFCASSGKGQGKFGQHAFGDGTRLSIL.

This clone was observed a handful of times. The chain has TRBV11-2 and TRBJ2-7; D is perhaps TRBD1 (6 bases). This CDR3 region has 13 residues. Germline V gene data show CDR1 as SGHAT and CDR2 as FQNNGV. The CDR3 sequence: CASSLAGAYEQYV. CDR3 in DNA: TGTGCCAGCAGTTTAGCAGGGGCCTACGAGCAGTACGTC.

CDR3 sequence: CASSPSDRMEETQYF. The DNA for the CDR3 is TGTGCCAGCAGCCCCTCCGACAGGATGGAAGAGACCCAGTACTTC. The rearrangement uses TRBV7-9 and TRBJ2-5; D might be TRBD1 (6 bases). Per germline, CDR1 SEHNR and CDR2 FQNEAQ (reference sequence). The CDR3 is 15 residues long. V shed 5 bases and J shed 3 bases, with 16 bases lying between them.

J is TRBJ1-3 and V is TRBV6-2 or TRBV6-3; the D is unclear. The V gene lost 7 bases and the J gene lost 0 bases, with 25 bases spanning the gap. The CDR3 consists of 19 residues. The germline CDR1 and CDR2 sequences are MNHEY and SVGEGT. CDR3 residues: CASNPRAPGAKASGNTIYF. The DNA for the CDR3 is TGTGCCAGCAACCCCCGGGCCCCTGGAGCCAAGGCCTCTGGAAACACCATATATTTT.

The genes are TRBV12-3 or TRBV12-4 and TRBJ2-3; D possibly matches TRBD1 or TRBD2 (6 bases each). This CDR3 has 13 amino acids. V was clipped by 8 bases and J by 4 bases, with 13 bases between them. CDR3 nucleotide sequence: TGTGCCAGCCAAAGGGGGGTCCCAGATACGCAGTATTTT. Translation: CASQRGVPDTQYF.

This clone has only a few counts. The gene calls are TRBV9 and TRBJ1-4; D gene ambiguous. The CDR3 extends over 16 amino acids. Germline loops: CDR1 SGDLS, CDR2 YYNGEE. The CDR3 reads CADRRIFHGECEKLFF. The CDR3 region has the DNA TGTGCAGACCGTCGCATCTTTCACGGGGAATGTGAAAAACTGTTTTTT.

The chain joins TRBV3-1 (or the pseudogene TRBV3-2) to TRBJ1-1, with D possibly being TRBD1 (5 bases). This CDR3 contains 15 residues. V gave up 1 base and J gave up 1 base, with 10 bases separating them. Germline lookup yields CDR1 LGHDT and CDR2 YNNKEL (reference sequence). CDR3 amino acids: CASSQGATANTEAFF. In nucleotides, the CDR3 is TGTGCCAGCAGCCAAGGTGCGACAGCGAACACTGAAGCTTTCTTT.

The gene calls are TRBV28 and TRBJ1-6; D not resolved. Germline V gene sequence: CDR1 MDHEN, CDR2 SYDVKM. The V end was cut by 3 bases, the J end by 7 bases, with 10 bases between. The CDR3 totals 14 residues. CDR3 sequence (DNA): TGTGCCAGCAGTTTCGGTACCCCAAATTCACCCCTCCACTTT. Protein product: CASSFGTPNSPLHF.

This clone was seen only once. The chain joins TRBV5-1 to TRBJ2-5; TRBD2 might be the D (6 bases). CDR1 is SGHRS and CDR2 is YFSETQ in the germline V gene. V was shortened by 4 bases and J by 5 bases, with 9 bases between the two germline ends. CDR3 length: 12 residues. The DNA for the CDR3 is TGCGCCAGCAGCCCGGAGGGGGAGACCCAGTACTTC. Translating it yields CASSPEGETQYF.

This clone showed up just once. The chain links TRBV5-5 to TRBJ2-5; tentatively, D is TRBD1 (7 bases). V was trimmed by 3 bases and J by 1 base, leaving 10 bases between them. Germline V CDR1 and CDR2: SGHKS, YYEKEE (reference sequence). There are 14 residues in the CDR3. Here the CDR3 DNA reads TGTGCCAGCAGCTGGAGGGACAGCCAAGAGACCCAGTACTTC. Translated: CASSWRDSQETQYF.

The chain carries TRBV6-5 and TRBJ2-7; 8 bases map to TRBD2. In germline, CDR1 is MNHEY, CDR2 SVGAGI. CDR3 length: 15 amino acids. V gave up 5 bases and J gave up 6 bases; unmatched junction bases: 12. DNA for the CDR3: TGTGCCAGCAGTCCCACCGGGGCTAGCGGGCGCGAGCAGTACGTC. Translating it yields CASSPTGASGREQYV.

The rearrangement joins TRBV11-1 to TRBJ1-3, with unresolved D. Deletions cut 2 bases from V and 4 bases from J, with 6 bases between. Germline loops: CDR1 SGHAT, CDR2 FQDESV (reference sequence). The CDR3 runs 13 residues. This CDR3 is CASSLSRGNTIYF. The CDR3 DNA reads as TGTGCCAGCAGCTTAAGCAGGGGAAACACCATATATTTT.

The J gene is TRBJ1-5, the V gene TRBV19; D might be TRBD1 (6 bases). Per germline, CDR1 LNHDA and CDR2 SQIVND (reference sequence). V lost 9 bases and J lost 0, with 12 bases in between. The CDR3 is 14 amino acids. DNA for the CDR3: TGTGCCAGCAACGACAGGTATAGCAATCAGCCCCAGCATTTT. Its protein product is CASNDRYSNQPQHF.

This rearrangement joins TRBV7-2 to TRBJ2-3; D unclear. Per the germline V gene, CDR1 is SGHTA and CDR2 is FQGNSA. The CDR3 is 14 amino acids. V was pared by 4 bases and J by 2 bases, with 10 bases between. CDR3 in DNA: TGTGCCAGCAGCTCGCGCTATGCCACAGATACGCAGTATTTT. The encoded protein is CASSSRYATDTQYF. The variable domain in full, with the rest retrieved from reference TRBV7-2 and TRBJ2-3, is GAGVSQSPSNKVTEKGKDVELRCDPISGHTALYWYRQSLGQGLEFLIYFQGNSAPDKSGLPSDRFSAERTGGSVSTLTIQRTQQEDSAVYLCASSSRYATDTQYFGPGTRLTVL.

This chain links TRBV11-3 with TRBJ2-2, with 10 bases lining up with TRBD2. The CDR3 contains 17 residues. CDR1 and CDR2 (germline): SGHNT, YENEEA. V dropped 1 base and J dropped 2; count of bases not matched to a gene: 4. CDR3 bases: TGTGCCAGCAGCTTAGCTAGCGGGGGACCAAACACCGGGGAGCTGTTTTTT. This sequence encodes CASSLASGGPNTGELFF.

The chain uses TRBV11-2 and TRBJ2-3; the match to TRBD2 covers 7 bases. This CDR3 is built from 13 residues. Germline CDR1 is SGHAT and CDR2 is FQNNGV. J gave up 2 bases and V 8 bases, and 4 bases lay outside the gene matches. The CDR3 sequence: CASEAGNTDTQYF. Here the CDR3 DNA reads TGTGCCAGCGAAGCGGGGAACACAGATACGCAGTATTTT. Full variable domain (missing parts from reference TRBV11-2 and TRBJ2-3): EAGVAQSPRYKIIEKRQSVAFWCNPISGHATLYWYQQILGQGPKLLIQFQNNGVVDDSQLPKDRFSAERLKGVDSTLKIQPAKLEDSAVYLCASEAGNTDTQYFGPGTRLTVL.